This TCR beta chain was obtained from a study of T cells in tumors after PD-1 blockade. Study as a whole: Excluded were patients with checkpoint blockade, immunosuppressants, or radiotherapy or other anti-cancer therapy within 4 weeks. Patients received pembrolizumab 200 mg every 3 weeks or cemiplimab 350 mg every 2 weeks. During anti-PD-1 treatment, some patients continued daily vismodegib 150 mg.

Worth noting for this clone: Its target is not known.

Trimming pared 3 bases from V and 1 base from J, leaving 15 bases between. Germline CDR1 is LNHDA and CDR2 is SQIVND (reference sequence). The CDR3 sequence is 17 residues long. General study findings and limits: Peripheral recruitment is suggested, as some novel exhausted tumor clones were in pre-treatment blood.

Produced via immunoSEQ multiplex PCR; TCRdb's table is partial and in-frame only. The repertoire holds about 59,000 clones, with around 80% as singletons. The origin of this receptor is a human donor with basal cell carcinoma. The chain joins TRBV19 to TRBJ2-2; D could derive from TRBD1 or TRBD2 (6 bases each). The input for sequencing was PBMCs, taken before anti-PD-1 treatment. The CDR3 sequence: CASSILGGLGNTGELFF. The CDR3 DNA follows: TGTGCCAGTAGTATCCTGGGGGGCCTGGGGAACACCGGGGAGCTGTTTTTT.